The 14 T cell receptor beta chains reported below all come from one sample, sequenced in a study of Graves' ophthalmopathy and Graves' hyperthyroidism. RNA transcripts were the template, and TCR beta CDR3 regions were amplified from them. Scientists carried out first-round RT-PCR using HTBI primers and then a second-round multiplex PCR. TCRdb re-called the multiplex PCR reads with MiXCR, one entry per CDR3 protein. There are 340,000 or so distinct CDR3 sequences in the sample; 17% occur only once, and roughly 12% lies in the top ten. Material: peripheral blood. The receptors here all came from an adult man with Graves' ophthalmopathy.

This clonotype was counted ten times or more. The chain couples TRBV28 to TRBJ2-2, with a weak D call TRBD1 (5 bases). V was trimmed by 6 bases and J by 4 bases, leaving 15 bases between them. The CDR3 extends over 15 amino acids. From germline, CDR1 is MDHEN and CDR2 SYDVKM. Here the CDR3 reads CASSPRQLFTGELFF. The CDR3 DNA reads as TGTGCCAGCAGCCCGAGACAGCTTTTCACCGGGGAGCTGTTTTTT.

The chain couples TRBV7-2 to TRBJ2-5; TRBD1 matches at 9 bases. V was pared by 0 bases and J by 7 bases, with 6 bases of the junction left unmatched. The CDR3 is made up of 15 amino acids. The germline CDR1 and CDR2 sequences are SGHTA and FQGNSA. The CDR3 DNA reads TGTGCCAGCAGCTTAGCCTACAGGGGGCGGGGGACCCAGTACTTC. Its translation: CASSLAYRGRGTQYF.

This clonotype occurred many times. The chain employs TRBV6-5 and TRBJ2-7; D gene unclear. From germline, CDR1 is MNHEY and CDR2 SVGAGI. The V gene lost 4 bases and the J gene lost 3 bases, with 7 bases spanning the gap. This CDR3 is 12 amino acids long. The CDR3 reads CASSSNRYEQYF. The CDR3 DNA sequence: TGTGCCAGCAGTTCGAATCGCTACGAGCAGTACTTC.

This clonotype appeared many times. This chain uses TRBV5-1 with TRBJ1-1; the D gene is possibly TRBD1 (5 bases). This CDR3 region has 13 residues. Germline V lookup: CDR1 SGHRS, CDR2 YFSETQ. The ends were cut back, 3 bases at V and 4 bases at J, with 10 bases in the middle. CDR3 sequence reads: CASSSREGTEAFF. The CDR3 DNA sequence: TGCGCCAGCAGCTCCAGGGAAGGCACTGAAGCTTTCTTT.

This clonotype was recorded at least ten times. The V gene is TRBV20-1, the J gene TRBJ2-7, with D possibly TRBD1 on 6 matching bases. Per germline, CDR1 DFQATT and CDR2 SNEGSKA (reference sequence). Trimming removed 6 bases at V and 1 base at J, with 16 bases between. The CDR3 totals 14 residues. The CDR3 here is CSAPPSGQSYEQYF. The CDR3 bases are TGCAGTGCACCCCCGAGCGGACAGTCCTACGAGCAGTACTTC.

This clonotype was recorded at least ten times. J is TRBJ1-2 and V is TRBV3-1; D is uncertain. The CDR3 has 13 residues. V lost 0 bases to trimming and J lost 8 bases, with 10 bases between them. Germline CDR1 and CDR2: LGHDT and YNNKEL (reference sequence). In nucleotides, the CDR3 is TGTGCCAGCAGCCAAGATGGACGTCAGGGCTACACCTTC. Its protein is CASSQDGRQGYTF.

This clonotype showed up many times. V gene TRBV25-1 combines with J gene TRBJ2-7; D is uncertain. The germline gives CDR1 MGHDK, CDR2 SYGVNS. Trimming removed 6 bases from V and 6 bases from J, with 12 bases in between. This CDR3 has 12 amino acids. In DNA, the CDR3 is TGTGCCAGCAGAGAAGGCGGAAGCGAGCAGTACTTC. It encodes CASREGGSEQYF.

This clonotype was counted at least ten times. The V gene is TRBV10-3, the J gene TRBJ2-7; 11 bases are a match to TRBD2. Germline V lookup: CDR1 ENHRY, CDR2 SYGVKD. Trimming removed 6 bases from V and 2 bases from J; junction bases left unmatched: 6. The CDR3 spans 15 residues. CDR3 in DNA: TGTGCCATCAGCGGGGGGACTAGCGGCACCTACGAGCAGTACTTC. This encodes CAISGGTSGTYEQYF.

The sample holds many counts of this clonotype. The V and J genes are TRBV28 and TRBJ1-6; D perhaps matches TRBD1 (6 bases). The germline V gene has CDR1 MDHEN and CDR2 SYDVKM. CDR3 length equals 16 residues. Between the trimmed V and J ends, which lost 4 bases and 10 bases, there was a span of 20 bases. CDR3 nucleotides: TGTGCCAGCAGTTCATTACAGGGACTGGGGAGATCACCCCTCCACTTT. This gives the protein CASSSLQGLGRSPLHF.

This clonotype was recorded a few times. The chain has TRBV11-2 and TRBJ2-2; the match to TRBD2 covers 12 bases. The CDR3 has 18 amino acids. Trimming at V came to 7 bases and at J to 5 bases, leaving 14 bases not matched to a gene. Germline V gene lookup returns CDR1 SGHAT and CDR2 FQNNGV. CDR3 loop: CASNSTSGGRRRTGELFF. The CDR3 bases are TGTGCCAGCAACTCAACTAGCGGGGGGCGCCGAAGGACCGGGGAGCTGTTTTTT.

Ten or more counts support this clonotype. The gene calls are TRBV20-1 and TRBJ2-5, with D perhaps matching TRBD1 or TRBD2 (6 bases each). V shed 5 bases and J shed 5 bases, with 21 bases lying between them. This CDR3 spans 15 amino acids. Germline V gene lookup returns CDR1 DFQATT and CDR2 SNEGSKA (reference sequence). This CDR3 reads CSAPPRRRGGETQYF. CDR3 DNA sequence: TGCAGTGCTCCCCCACGGCGTAGAGGGGGGGAGACCCAGTACTTC.

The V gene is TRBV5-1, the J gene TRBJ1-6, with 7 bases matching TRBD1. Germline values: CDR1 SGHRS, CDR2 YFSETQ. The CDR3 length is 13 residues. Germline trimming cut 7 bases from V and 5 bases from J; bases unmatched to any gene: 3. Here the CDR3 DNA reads TGCGCCAGCGGGGACAGCGATAATTCACCCCTCCACTTT. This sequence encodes CASGDSDNSPLHF.

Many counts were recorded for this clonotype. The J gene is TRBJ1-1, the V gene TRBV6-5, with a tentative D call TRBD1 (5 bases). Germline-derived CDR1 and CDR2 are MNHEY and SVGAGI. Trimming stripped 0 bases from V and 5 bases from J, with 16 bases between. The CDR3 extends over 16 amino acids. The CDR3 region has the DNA TGTGCCAGCAGTTACTCGACGACAGTAGAGGGTACTGAAGCTTTCTTT. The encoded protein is CASSYSTTVEGTEAFF.

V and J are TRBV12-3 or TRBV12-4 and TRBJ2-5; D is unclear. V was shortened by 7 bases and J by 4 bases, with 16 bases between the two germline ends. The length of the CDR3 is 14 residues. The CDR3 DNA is TGTGCCAGCAAACAACCGGGCCTAACAGAGACCCAGTACTTC. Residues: CASKQPGLTETQYF.